Shown below are 25 T cell receptor beta chains from a single sample sequenced in a study of T cells in Graves' hyperthyroidism and ophthalmopathy. Regions amplified from RNA transcripts were the TCR beta CDR3 regions. The HTBI primer set served for first-round RT-PCR of the TCR CDR3. TCRdb redid the calling of the multiplex PCR reads with MiXCR, one entry per CDR3 protein. The sample includes around 610,000 distinct CDR3 sequences, roughly 14% of them seen just once. What was sequenced was blood. These receptors were collected from a woman aged 40-49 years with Graves' ophthalmopathy.

The sample holds many counts of this clonotype. J is TRBJ2-2 and V is TRBV20-1, with D possibly being TRBD1 (5 bases). V lost 0 bases and J 7 bases, leaving 12 bases between the germline ends. The CDR3 consists of 14 residues. The V gene's germline CDR1 is DFQATT and CDR2 SNEGSKA (reference sequence). CDR3 DNA: TGCAGTGCTAGAGATTCCAGGGCGGTCGGGGAGCTGTTTTTT. As protein: CSARDSRAVGELFF.

This clonotype has just a few counts. V is TRBV12-3 or TRBV12-4 and J is TRBJ2-7; D is possibly TRBD1 (5 bases). CDR3 length: 12 residues. The germline V and J ends were trimmed by 5 bases and 6 bases, with 11 bases remaining between them. The CDR3 coding sequence is TGTGCCAGCAGTATCGCAGGGCTCGAGCAGTACTTC. This sequence encodes CASSIAGLEQYF.

This rearrangement joins TRBV4-1 to TRBJ1-3, with D perhaps TRBD1 (5 bases). The germline V gene encodes CDR1 MGHRA and CDR2 YSYEKL. The CDR3 covers 17 residues. Deletions cut 3 bases from V and 3 bases from J, with 18 bases between. This CDR3 is CASSHDRRGGDGNTIYF. The CDR3 DNA reads TGCGCCAGCAGCCACGACCGGCGCGGGGGTGATGGAAACACCATATATTTT.

This clonotype came up many times. The chain is built from TRBV5-1 and TRBJ2-2; either TRBD1 or TRBD2 may fit D (5 bases each). Trimming shortened V by 6 bases and J by 1 base, and 10 bases separated the two germline ends. This CDR3 is 14 amino acids long. Per the germline V gene, CDR1 is SGHRS and CDR2 is YFSETQ. DNA for the CDR3: TGCGCCAGCAATCCGGGACGGAACACCGGGGAGCTGTTTTTT. Residues: CASNPGRNTGELFF.

This clonotype occurred many times. The chain employs TRBV19 and TRBJ1-2; TRBD1 agrees at 10 bases. The germline V gene encodes CDR1 LNHDA and CDR2 SQIVND (reference sequence). The CDR3 length is 15 residues. Germline trimming cut 4 bases from V and 3 bases from J; bases unmatched to any gene: 5. This chain's CDR3 is CASSRQGAGYYGYTF. The CDR3 coding sequence is TGTGCCAGTAGTAGACAGGGGGCCGGATACTATGGCTACACCTTC. The full variable domain, with the rest looked up from reference TRBV19 and TRBJ1-2, is DGGITQSPKYLFRKEGQNVTLSCEQNLNHDAMYWYRQDPGQGLRLIYYSQIVNDFQKGDIAEGYSVSREKKESFPLTVTSAQKNPTAFYLCASSRQGAGYYGYTFGSGTRLTVV.

In this sample, this clonotype turned up many times. Germline and junction disagree at one end, which may indicate a read error. The chain uses TRBV7-2 and TRBJ1-1; the D gene is possibly TRBD1 (5 bases). The CDR3 runs to 13 residues. Per germline, CDR1 SGHTA and CDR2 FQGNSA. The CDR3 loop is CASSLRQNGEALF. The CDR3 DNA reads as TGTGCCAGCAGCTTACGACAGAATGGTGAAGCTCTCTTT.

The genes are TRBV7-9 and TRBJ2-7; 11 bases match TRBD1. This CDR3 comprises 15 residues. V dropped 3 bases and J dropped 5; count of bases not matched to a gene: 6. Germline loops: CDR1 SEHNR, CDR2 FQNEAQ (reference sequence). In DNA, the CDR3 is TGTGCCAGCAGCTTCAGAAGGGACAGGGGGAACGAGCAGTACTTC. This translates into CASSFRRDRGNEQYF.

The table lists this clonotype with many counts. The chain combines TRBV30 with TRBJ1-2; 10 bases map to TRBD1. The germline V gene encodes CDR1 GTSNPN and CDR2 SVGIG (reference sequence). V was pared by 1 base and J by 4 bases, with 9 bases of the junction left unmatched. This CDR3 contains 16 residues. The CDR3 here is CAWSARDRGGSYGYTF. CDR3 nucleotide sequence: TGTGCCTGGAGTGCAAGGGACAGGGGTGGTAGCTATGGCTACACCTTC. Full variable domain (outside the CDR3, taken from reference TRBV30 and TRBJ1-2): SQTIHQWPATLVQPVGSPLSLECTVEGTSNPNLYWYRQAAGRGLQLLFYSVGIGQISSEVPQNLSASRPQDRQFILSSKKLLLSDSGFYLCAWSARDRGGSYGYTFGSGTRLTVV.

The rearrangement joins TRBV6-1 to TRBJ1-5; D gene uncertain. V was trimmed by 2 bases and J by 7 bases, leaving 18 bases between them. CDR1 and CDR2 from the germline V gene are MNHNS and SASEGT. The CDR3 sequence is 16 residues long. CDR3 amino acids: CASSENSRGGGQPQHF. The DNA for the CDR3 is TGTGCCAGCAGTGAAAACAGCCGGGGAGGTGGGCAGCCCCAGCATTTT.

This clonotype was seen at least ten times. The chain recombines TRBV7-9 with TRBJ2-5, with a possible D match to TRBD2 (6 bases). Germline lookup yields CDR1 SEHNR and CDR2 FQNEAQ (reference sequence). The CDR3 is made up of 15 amino acids. Trimming stripped 5 bases from V and 4 bases from J, with 17 bases between. CDR3 protein: CASSPFTGEGETQYF. The CDR3, as DNA: TGTGCCAGCAGCCCTTTCACGGGAGAGGGAGAGACCCAGTACTTC.

This clonotype was recorded at least ten times. The chain links TRBV27 to TRBJ2-7, with 12 bases that match TRBD2. CDR1 and CDR2 from the germline V gene are MNHEY and SMNVEV (reference sequence). Unmatched junction bases numbered 0, after V lost 4 bases and J lost 2 bases. This CDR3 contains 14 residues. CDR3 amino acids: CASSSSGRAYEQYF. The CDR3 DNA is TGTGCCAGCAGTTCTAGCGGGAGGGCCTACGAGCAGTACTTC.

Many counts were recorded for this clonotype. V gene TRBV20-1 combines with J gene TRBJ1-1, with 7 bases aligning to TRBD1. The germline gives CDR1 DFQATT, CDR2 SNEGSKA (reference sequence). This CDR3 comprises 14 residues. Trimming removed 4 bases from V and 0 bases from J; junction bases left unmatched: 5. As DNA, the CDR3 is TGCAGTGCTAAAAAGGGGGCGGTGAACACTGAAGCTTTCTTT. Translated, it gives CSAKKGAVNTEAFF.

This clonotype was counted many times. The gene calls are TRBV20-1 and TRBJ2-7; D possibly corresponds to TRBD1 (6 bases). V lost 3 bases to trimming and J lost 6 bases, with 18 bases between them. The germline V gene encodes CDR1 DFQATT and CDR2 SNEGSKA (reference sequence). The CDR3 sequence is 14 residues long. The DNA for the CDR3 is TGCAGTGCTAGCTCGGTTACAGGGATCCCCGAGCAGTACTTC. It specifies CSASSVTGIPEQYF.

Here the CDR3 DNA reads TGTGCCAGCAGCGTAGGGGGACAGGGGAATCAGCCCCAGCATTTT. Translated, it gives CASSVGGQGNQPQHF. The chain uses TRBV9 and TRBJ1-5, with 10 bases that match TRBD1. The CDR3 contains 15 residues. Unmatched junction bases numbered 1, after V lost 0 bases and J lost 4 bases. In germline, CDR1 is SGDLS, CDR2 YYNGEE.

The table lists this clonotype with many counts. The gene calls are TRBV11-2 and TRBJ2-2, with 7 bases lining up with TRBD2. Germline CDR1 SGHAT, CDR2 FQNNGV. CDR3 size: 17 residues. V shed 4 bases and J 2 bases; nucleotides not matched to a gene: 10. Here the CDR3 DNA reads TGTGCCAGCAGCTCGAGGGGACTACCACAAAACACCGGGGAGCTGTTTTTT. Amino acid sequence: CASSSRGLPQNTGELFF.

This clonotype was recorded at least ten times. The chain has TRBV12-3 or TRBV12-4 and TRBJ2-7; D perhaps matches TRBD2 (6 bases). The CDR3 extends over 14 amino acids. V gave up 2 bases and J gave up 7 bases, with 15 bases separating them. The CDR3 sequence is CASSLSGVSGEQYF. The CDR3 nucleotides read TGTGCCAGCAGTTTATCGGGGGTTAGCGGAGAGCAGTACTTC.

This clonotype appeared many times. V and J are TRBV28 and TRBJ2-2; 7 bases fit TRBD1. Germline values: CDR1 MDHEN, CDR2 SYDVKM. The CDR3 covers 14 residues. V shed 6 bases, J shed 1 base, and the junction held 2 bases outside the gene matches. Here the CDR3 reads CASRGQKNTGELFF. The CDR3 DNA sequence: TGTGCCAGCAGGGGACAGAAGAACACCGGGGAGCTGTTTTTT.

This clonotype was observed many times. V gene TRBV6-2 or TRBV6-3 combines with J gene TRBJ1-1; a weak D match, TRBD1 (5 bases). The V gene's germline CDR1 is MNHEY and CDR2 SVGEGT. The CDR3 is 16 amino acids. V lost 6 bases and J lost 5, with 22 bases in between. The CDR3 nucleotides read TGTGCCAGCAGACCCCGGGGGGGGTTTAGTCGGACTGAAGCTTTCTTT. This gives the protein CASRPRGGFSRTEAFF.

Many counts were recorded for this clonotype. The chain links TRBV6-1 to TRBJ1-1; D might be TRBD1 (5 bases). This CDR3 is 14 amino acids long. Germline loops: CDR1 MNHNS, CDR2 SASEGT. The ends were cut back, 6 bases at V and 4 bases at J, with 15 bases in the middle. CDR3 loop: CASSAQWGITEAFF. The CDR3 DNA reads as TGTGCCAGCAGCGCCCAGTGGGGGATCACTGAAGCTTTCTTT.

This clonotype has a count of ten or more. The chain links TRBV9 to TRBJ1-1; D gene ambiguous. The germline V gene has CDR1 SGDLS and CDR2 YYNGEE. V was clipped by 0 bases and J by 3 bases, with 3 bases between them. The CDR3 extends over 12 amino acids. CDR3 DNA sequence: TGTGCCAGCAGCGTAGCTGACACTGAAGCTTTCTTT. It translates to CASSVADTEAFF.

This clonotype was detected ten times or more. V gene TRBV11-2 combines with J gene TRBJ1-5; tentative D call: TRBD1 (5 bases). CDR3 size: 16 residues. Germline loops: CDR1 SGHAT, CDR2 FQNNGV. Trimming took off 5 bases at V and 2 bases at J, with 16 bases between the two ends. The CDR3 DNA reads as TGTGCCAGCAGCGTGGCAGGGAGGGGTGGCAATCAGCCCCAGCATTTT. Translated: CASSVAGRGGNQPQHF.

This clonotype was detected ten times or more. The chain recombines TRBV6-2 or TRBV6-3 with TRBJ2-7; perhaps TRBD1 as D (6 bases). The CDR3 is 15 residues long. V was shortened by 6 bases and J by 2 bases, with 17 bases between the two germline ends. CDR1 and CDR2 (germline): MNHEY, SVGEGT. CDR3 nucleotide sequence: TGTGCCAGCAGCAGGGGCCCGGCGTCCACCTACGAGCAGTACTTC. This codes for CASSRGPASTYEQYF.

The sample holds many counts of this clonotype. This sequence is one base from a far larger clone and is likely a read error. This chain joins TRBV12-3 or TRBV12-4 and TRBJ2-7; D gene ambiguous. Deletions cut 3 bases from V and 6 bases from J, with 6 bases between. The CDR3 totals 11 residues. CDR3 amino acids: CASSFLSEQYF. In DNA, the CDR3 is TGTGCCAGCAGTTTTCTATCCGAGCAGTACTTC.

In this sample, this clonotype turned up many times. The chain links TRBV29-1 to TRBJ1-2, with TRBD1 as a possible D gene (5 bases). Trimming removed 8 bases at V and 2 bases at J, with 9 bases between. Germline loops: CDR1 SQVTM, CDR2 ANQGSEA. CDR3 size: 11 residues. In DNA form, the CDR3 reads TGCAGCTTCGAGGGGAACTATGGCTACACCTTC. Translating gives CSFEGNYGYTF.

This clonotype was seen ten or more times. The chain has TRBV6-2 or TRBV6-3 and TRBJ2-7; the D gene is possibly TRBD1 (6 bases). Germline V gives CDR1 MNHEY, CDR2 SVGEGT. The germline V and J ends were trimmed by 7 bases and 3 bases, with 16 bases remaining between them. The length of the CDR3 is 14 residues. CDR3 sequence (DNA): TGTGCCAGCACCCGCTGGGGACAAGGCTACGAGCAGTACTTC. Translated: CASTRWGQGYEQYF.